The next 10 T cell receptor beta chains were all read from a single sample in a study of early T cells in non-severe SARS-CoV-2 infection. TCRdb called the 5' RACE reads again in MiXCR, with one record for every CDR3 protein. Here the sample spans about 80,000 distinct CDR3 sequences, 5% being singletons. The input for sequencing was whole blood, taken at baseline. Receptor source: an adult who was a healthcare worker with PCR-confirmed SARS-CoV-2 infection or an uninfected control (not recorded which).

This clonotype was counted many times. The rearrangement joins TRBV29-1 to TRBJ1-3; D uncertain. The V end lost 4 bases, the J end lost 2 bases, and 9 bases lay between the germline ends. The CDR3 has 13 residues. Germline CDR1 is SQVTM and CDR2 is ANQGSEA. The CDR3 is CSVGLGAGNTIYF. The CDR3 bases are TGCAGCGTTGGACTGGGTGCTGGAAACACCATATATTTT.

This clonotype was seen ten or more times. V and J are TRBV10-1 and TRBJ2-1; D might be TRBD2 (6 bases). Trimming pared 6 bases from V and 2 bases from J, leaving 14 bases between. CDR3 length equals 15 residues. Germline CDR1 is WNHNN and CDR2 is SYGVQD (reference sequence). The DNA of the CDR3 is TGCGCCAGCAGCGCCGGGACTCTCCCCTACAATGAGCAGTTCTTC. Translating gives CASSAGTLPYNEQFF.

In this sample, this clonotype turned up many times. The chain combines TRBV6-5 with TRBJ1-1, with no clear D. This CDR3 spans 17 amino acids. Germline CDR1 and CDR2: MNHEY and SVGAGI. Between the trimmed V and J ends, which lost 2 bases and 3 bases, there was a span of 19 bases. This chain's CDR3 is CASSYGHTSILDTEAFF. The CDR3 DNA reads TGTGCCAGCAGTTACGGGCATACCAGTATATTGGACACTGAAGCTTTCTTT.

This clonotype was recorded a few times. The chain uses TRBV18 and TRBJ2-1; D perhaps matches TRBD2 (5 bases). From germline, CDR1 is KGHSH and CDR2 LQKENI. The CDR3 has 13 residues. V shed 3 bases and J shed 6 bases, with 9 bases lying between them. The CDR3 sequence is CASSPAEGNEQFF. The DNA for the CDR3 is TGTGCCAGCTCACCTGCCGAGGGCAATGAGCAGTTCTTC. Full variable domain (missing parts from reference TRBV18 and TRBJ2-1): NAGVMQNPRHLVRRRGQEARLRCSPMKGHSHVYWYRQLPEEGLKFMVYLQKENIIDESGMPKERFSAEFPKEGPSILRIQQVVRGDSAAYFCASSPAEGNEQFFGPGTRLTVL.

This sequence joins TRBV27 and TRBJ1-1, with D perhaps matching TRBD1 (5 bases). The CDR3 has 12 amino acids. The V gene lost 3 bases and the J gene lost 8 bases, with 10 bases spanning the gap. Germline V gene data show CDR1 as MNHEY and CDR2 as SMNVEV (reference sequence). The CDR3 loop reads CASSFLGDEAFF. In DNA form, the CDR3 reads TGTGCCAGCAGTTTCCTAGGGGACGAAGCTTTCTTT.

CDR3 coding DNA: TGCGCCAGCAGCCAAGATAATAGGGGACTAGCGGGAGGGGAAGAGACCCAGTACTTC. Translation: CASSQDNRGLAGGEETQYF. The chain links TRBV4-1 to TRBJ2-5; 16 bases match TRBD2. Unmatched junction bases numbered 7, after V lost 0 bases and J lost 3 bases. The CDR3 extends over 19 amino acids. CDR1 is MGHRA, CDR2 YSYEKL, per germline.

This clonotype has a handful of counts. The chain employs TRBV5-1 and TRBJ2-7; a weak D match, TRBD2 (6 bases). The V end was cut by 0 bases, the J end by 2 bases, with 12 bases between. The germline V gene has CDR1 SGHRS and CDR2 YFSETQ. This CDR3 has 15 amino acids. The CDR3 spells CASSLAVAATYEQYF. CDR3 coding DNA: TGCGCCAGCAGCTTGGCGGTAGCGGCAACCTACGAGCAGTACTTC.

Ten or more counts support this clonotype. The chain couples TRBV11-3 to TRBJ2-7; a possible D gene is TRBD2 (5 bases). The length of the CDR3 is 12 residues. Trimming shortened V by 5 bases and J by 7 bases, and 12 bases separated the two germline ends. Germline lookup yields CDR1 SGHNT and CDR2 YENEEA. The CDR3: CASSPPSGEQYF. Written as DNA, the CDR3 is TGTGCCAGCAGCCCCCCGTCGGGGGAGCAGTACTTC.

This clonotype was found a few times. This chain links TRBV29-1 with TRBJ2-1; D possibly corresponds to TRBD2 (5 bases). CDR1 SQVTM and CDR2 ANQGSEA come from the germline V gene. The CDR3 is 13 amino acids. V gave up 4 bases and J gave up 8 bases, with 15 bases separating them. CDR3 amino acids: CSVANGWEYEQFF. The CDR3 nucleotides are TGCAGCGTTGCTAACGGATGGGAGTATGAGCAGTTCTTC.

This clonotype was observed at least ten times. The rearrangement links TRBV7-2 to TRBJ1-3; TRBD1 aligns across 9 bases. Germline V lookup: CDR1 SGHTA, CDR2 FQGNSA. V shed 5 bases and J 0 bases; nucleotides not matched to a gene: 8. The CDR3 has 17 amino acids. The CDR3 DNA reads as TGTGCCAGCAGCCCTGGGGACAGGGACCGCTCTGGAAACACCATATATTTT. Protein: CASSPGDRDRSGNTIYF.